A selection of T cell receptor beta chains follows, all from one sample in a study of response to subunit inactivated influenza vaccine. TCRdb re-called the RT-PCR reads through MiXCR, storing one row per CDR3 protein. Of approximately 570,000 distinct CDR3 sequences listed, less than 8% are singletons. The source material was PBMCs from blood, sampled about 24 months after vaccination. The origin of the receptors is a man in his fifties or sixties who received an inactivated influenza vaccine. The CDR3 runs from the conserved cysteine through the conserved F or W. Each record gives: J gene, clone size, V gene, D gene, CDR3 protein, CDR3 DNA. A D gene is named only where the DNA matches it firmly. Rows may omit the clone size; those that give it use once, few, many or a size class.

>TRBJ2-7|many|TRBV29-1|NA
CSVETLSSYEQYF
TGCAGCGTTGAAACATTGAGCTCCTACGAGCAGTACTTC
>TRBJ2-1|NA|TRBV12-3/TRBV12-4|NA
CASSFGIIDEQFF
TGTGCCAGCAGTTTTGGAATAATCGATGAGCAGTTCTTC
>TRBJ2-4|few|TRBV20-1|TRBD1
CSATAGTALAKNIQYF
TGCAGTGCTACAGCCGGGACAGCACTAGCCAAAAACATTCAGTACTTC
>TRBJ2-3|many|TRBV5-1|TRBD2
CASSSDGTSSDTQYF
TGCGCCAGCAGCTCGGATGGGACTAGCTCCGATACGCAGTATTTT
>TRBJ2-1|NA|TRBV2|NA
CASSELSLMYNEQFF
TGTGCCAGCAGTGAACTAAGTCTTATGTACAATGAGCAGTTCTTC
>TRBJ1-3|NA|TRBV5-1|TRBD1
CASRQDRMGNTIYF
TGCGCCAGCCGCCAGGACAGGATGGGAAACACCATATATTTT
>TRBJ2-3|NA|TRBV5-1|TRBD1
CASSPGTVELADTQYF
TGCGCCAGCAGCCCCGGGACAGTTGAGCTCGCAGATACGCAGTATTTT
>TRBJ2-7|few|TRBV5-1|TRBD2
CASSLARASGTYEQYF
TGCGCCAGCAGCTTGGCCCGCGCTAGCGGGACCTACGAGCAGTACTTC
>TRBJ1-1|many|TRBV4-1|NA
CASSQGPGENTEAFF
TGCGCCAGCAGCCAAGGACCAGGCGAAAACACTGAAGCTTTCTTT
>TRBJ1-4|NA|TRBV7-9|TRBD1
CASSPDWDSLSEKLFF
TGTGCCAGCAGCCCGGACTGGGACAGTTTGTCAGAAAAACTGTTTTTT
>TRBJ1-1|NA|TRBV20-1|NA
CSAREREAFF
TGCAGTGCTAGAGAAAGGGAAGCTTTCTTT
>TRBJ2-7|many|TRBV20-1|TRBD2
CSATLRSGKGSYEQYF
TGCAGTGCCACTCTCCGAAGCGGGAAAGGCTCCTACGAGCAGTACTTC
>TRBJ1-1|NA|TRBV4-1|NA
CASSQDFWGRGNTEAFF
TGCGCCAGCAGCCAAGATTTCTGGGGCAGGGGAAACACTGAAGCTTTCTTT
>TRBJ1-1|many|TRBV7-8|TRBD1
CASSPRTGNTEAFF
TGTGCCAGCAGCCCTCGGACAGGGAACACTGAAGCTTTCTTT
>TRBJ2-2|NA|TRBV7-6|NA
CASSLGEAGANTGELFF
TGTGCCAGCAGCTTAGGGGAAGCAGGGGCGAACACCGGGGAGCTGTTTTTT
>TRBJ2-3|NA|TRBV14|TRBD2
CASSHIAGVSTDTQYF
TGTGCCAGCAGCCATATAGCGGGAGTTTCCACAGATACGCAGTATTTT
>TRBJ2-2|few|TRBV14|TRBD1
CASSRTGLRSGELFF
TGTGCCAGCAGCAGGACAGGGCTACGAAGCGGGGAGCTGTTTTTT
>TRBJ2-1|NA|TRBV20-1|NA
CSAHPRTDSNEQFF
TGCAGTGCCCACCCCCGGACGGATAGCAATGAGCAGTTCTTC
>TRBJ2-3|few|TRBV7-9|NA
CASSLGVGTGTDTQYF
TGTGCCAGCAGCTTAGGCGTGGGGACGGGCACAGATACGCAGTATTTT
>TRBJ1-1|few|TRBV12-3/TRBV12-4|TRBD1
CASSQDRGSEAFF
TGTGCCAGCAGTCAAGACAGGGGAAGTGAAGCTTTCTTT
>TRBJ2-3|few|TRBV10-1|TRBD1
CASSAQGYTQYF
TGCGCCAGCAGTGCACAGGGGTATACGCAGTATTTT
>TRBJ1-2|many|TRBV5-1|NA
CASSEQGLTGYTF
TGCGCCAGCAGCGAACAGGGTTTGACTGGCTACACCTTC
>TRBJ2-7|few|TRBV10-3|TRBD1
CAISESNRGLYEQYF
TGTGCCATCAGTGAGTCGAACAGGGGGCTCTACGAGCAGTACTTC
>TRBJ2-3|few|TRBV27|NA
CASSSRHGTSTDTQYF
TGTGCCAGCAGTTCCCGACACGGGACTAGCACAGATACGCAGTATTTT
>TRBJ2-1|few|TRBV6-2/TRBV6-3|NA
CASSYTGGGTYNEQFF
TGTGCCAGCAGTTACACAGGCGGTGGGACCTACAATGAGCAGTTCTTC
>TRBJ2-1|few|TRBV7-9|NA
CASQSLPYNEQFF
TGTGCCAGCCAATCCCTCCCCTACAATGAGCAGTTCTTC
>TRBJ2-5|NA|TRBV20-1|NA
CSARGTAKETQYF
TGCAGTGCTAGAGGGACAGCAAAAGAGACCCAGTACTTC
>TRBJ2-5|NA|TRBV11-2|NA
CASSLGAGWETQYF
TGTGCCAGCAGCTTAGGGGCAGGGTGGGAGACCCAGTACTTC
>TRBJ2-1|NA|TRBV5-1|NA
CASSFRPGNINEQFF
TGCGCCAGCAGCTTCCGGCCTGGCAATATCAATGAGCAGTTCTTC
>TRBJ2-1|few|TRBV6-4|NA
CASRWAPDYNEQFF
TGTGCCAGCCGGTGGGCTCCCGACTACAATGAGCAGTTCTTC
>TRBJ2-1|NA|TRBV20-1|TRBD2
CSATSGGGGSYNEQFF
TGCAGTGCTACCTCGGGCGGGGGTGGTTCCTACAATGAGCAGTTCTTC
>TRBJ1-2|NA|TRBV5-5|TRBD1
CASSLLRDSRGYTF
TGTGCCAGCAGCTTGCTGCGGGACAGCCGTGGCTACACCTTC
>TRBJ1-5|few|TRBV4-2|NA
CASSQDQHQPQHF
TGTGCCAGCAGCCAAGATCAACACCAGCCCCAGCATTTT
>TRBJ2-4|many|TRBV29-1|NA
CSVSTSVLAKNIQYF
TGCAGCGTCTCAACTAGTGTACTAGCCAAAAACATTCAGTACTTC
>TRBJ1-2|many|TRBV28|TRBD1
CASSSQGASGYTF
TGTGCCAGCAGTTCGCAGGGGGCTTCTGGCTACACCTTC
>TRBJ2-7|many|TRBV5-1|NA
CASSLGGAVGYEQYF
TGCGCCAGCAGCTTGGGAGGGGCCGTGGGCTACGAGCAGTACTTC
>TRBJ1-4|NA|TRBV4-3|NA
CASSHRGEKLFF
TGCGCCAGCAGCCACCGGGGGGAAAAACTGTTTTTT
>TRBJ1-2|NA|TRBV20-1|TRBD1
CSATPTGGRANYGYTF
TGCAGTGCAACTCCGACAGGGGGAAGAGCTAACTATGGCTACACCTTC
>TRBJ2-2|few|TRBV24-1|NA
CATSPRRGHRAGELFF
TGTGCCACCAGTCCTAGGAGGGGCCACCGGGCCGGGGAGCTGTTTTTT
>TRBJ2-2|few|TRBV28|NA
CASSPFIWGSGGELFF
TGTGCCAGCAGTCCGTTCATCTGGGGGTCAGGCGGGGAGCTGTTTTTT
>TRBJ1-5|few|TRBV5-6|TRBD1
CASSFRGGYNQPQHF
TGTGCCAGCAGCTTTCGAGGGGGCTACAATCAGCCCCAGCATTTT
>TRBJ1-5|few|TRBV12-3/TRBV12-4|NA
CASSFSGRWRSGQPQHF
TGTGCCAGCAGTTTCTCGGGGCGTTGGCGTTCGGGGCAGCCCCAGCATTTT
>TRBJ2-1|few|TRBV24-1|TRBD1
CATSKTGTGGHNEQFF
TGTGCCACCAGTAAGACCGGGACAGGGGGTCACAATGAGCAGTTCTTC
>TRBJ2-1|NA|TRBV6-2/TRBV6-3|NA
CASSYSRFAQLLSSYNEQFF
TGTGCCAGCAGTTACTCGAGGTTTGCACAACTGTTAAGCTCCTACAATGAGCAGTTCTTC
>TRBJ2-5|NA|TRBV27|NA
CASSPMEGEETQYF
TGTGCCAGCAGTCCCATGGAAGGGGAAGAGACCCAGTACTTC
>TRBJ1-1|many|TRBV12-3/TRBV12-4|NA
CASKSGWENTEAFF
TGTGCCAGCAAATCCGGATGGGAGAACACTGAAGCTTTCTTT
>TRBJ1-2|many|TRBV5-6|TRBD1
CASSRQGPFGYTF
TGTGCCAGCAGCCGACAGGGGCCTTTTGGCTACACCTTC
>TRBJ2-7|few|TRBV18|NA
CASSPRGGLEQYF
TGTGCCAGCTCACCCCGTGGGGGGCTCGAGCAGTACTTC
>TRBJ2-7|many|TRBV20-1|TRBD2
CSASGAGDYEQYF
TGCAGTGCCTCTGGAGCGGGAGATTACGAGCAGTACTTC